What follows are 5 T cell receptor beta chains derived from one specimen sequenced in a study of CD8 T cells in Susac syndrome. The RNA input was about 0.5 to 1 ug, and it was reverse transcribed with random hexamers. TCRdb itself ran the immunoSEQ multiplex PCR reads through MiXCR, one entry per CDR3 protein. Here the sample spans about 190,000 distinct CDR3 sequences, roughly 94% being singletons. The sequenced sample was CD8+ T cells from PBMCs. The receptors were gathered from a human donor with Susac syndrome.

This chain connects TRBV12-3 or TRBV12-4 to TRBJ2-1; possibly TRBD1 for D (5 bases). Trimming cost V 3 bases and J 1 base, with 25 bases left between them. The CDR3 runs 20 residues. CDR3 region: CASSFRFLGQTPPSYNEQFF. For the CDR3, the DNA is TGTGCCAGCAGTTTTAGATTCTTAGGACAAACCCCTCCGTCCTACAATGAGCAGTTCTTC.

The chain recombines TRBV12-3 or TRBV12-4 with TRBJ2-3; a weak D match, TRBD2 (6 bases). The V gene lost 3 bases and the J gene lost 2 bases, with 12 bases spanning the gap. The CDR3 is 15 residues long. CDR3 coding DNA: TGTGCCAGCAGTTTGGAGTGGGAGGACACAGATACGCAGTATTTT. Residues: CASSLEWEDTDTQYF.

The rearrangement links TRBV4-1 to TRBJ2-3; no firm D call. Germline V lookup: CDR1 MGHRA, CDR2 YSYEKL. This CDR3 contains 14 residues. Trimming removed 2 bases from V and 1 base from J, with 7 bases in between. The CDR3 sequence: CASSQTSGTDTQYF. In nucleotides, the CDR3 is TGCGCCAGCAGCCAAACCTCGGGCACAGATACGCAGTATTTT.

The chain joins TRBV7-9 to TRBJ1-2, with a tentative D call TRBD1 (5 bases). V was cut by 7 bases and J by 7 bases, with 16 bases left in between. CDR1 and CDR2 (germline): SEHNR, FQNEAQ (reference sequence). The CDR3 length is 13 residues. CDR3 coding DNA: TGTGCCAGCATCATTGGGACCGTCGGTGGCTACACCTTC. Amino acids: CASIIGTVGGYTF.

This sequence joins TRBV5-1 and TRBJ2-3; 7 bases match TRBD2. Trimming removed 5 bases from V and 4 bases from J; junction bases left unmatched: 7. CDR1 and CDR2 from the germline V gene are SGHRS and YFSETQ. CDR3 length: 14 residues. CDR3 residues: CASRRAGEPDTQYF. DNA for the CDR3: TGCGCCAGCAGGAGGGCGGGAGAACCAGATACGCAGTATTTT.